One and the same sample provided the 22 T cell receptor beta chains below, sequenced in a study of CD8+CD57+ T cells in acquired aplastic anemia. The TCR beta profiling, which covered VDJ combination and CDR3 sequence, was carried out using genomic DNA as the template. TCRdb processed the reads anew with MiXCR; each CDR3 protein has one entry. The top ten clones hold under 1.5% of a sample with around 290,000 distinct CDR3 sequences, approximately 60% of them seen once. Patients sequenced had flow cytometry evidence of CD8+CD57+ cell expansion. Specimen: sorted CD4+, CD8+, or CD8+CD57+ T cells (not recorded which) from PBMCs. Every receptor here comes from a human donor with aplastic anemia.

This clonotype came up once. The CDR3 is CASSFGGLDTGELFF. CDR3 coding DNA: TGTGCCAGCAGCTTCGGGGGGCTTGACACCGGGGAGCTGTTTTTT. This chain uses TRBV5-6 with TRBJ2-2; D possibly corresponds to TRBD2 (7 bases). The CDR3 is 15 amino acids. Germline values: CDR1 SGHDT, CDR2 YYEEEE. Trimming took off 2 bases at V and 3 bases at J, with 11 bases between the two ends.

This clonotype was seen ten or more times. The chain joins TRBV19 to TRBJ2-7; no clear D. Germline V gives CDR1 LNHDA, CDR2 SQIVND (reference sequence). V gave up 8 bases and J gave up 6 bases, with 17 bases separating them. The CDR3 is 13 amino acids. The CDR3 spells CASRESWLSEQYF. The CDR3 DNA reads TGTGCCAGTCGCGAGTCCTGGCTTTCCGAGCAGTACTTC.

By share of the sample, this clonotype is medium-sized. The V call is TRBV5-1, the J call TRBJ2-7; no clear D gene. CDR1 SGHRS and CDR2 YFSETQ come from the germline V gene. CDR3 length: 13 amino acids. V was clipped by 0 bases and J by 0 bases, with 4 bases between them. CDR3 nucleotides: TGCGCCAGCAGCTTGGTCGGCTCCTACGAGCAGTACTTC. Translating gives CASSLVGSYEQYF. Together with reference TRBV5-1 and TRBJ2-7, the CDR3 gives the full variable domain: KAGVTQTPRYLIKTRGQQVTLSCSPISGHRSVSWYQQTPGQGLQFLFEYFSETQRNKGNFPGRFSGRQFSNSRSEMNVSTLELGDSALYLCASSLVGSYEQYFGPGTRLTVT.

Concerning this clonotype: The germline gene is not matched at one end of the junction; a read error may be the cause. The genes are TRBV10-3 and TRBJ2-7; 10 bases fit TRBD1. CDR1 and CDR2 (germline): ENHRY, SYGVKD. The CDR3 covers 14 residues. The CDR3 DNA reads TGTGCCAGCCAGTCCGGGACAGGGGCGGGCGAGCAATACTTC. Translating gives CASQSGTGAGEQYF.

This clonotype was detected ten times or more. The J gene is TRBJ2-5, the V gene TRBV11-2; D assignment may be TRBD1 or TRBD2 (5 bases each). The germline V gene has CDR1 SGHAT and CDR2 FQNNGV. V lost 0 bases, J lost 1 base, and 15 bases lay in between. This CDR3 has 17 residues. This CDR3 is CASSLDVGTRGQETQYF. The CDR3 coding sequence is TGTGCCAGCAGCTTAGATGTCGGTACGAGGGGCCAAGAGACCCAGTACTTC.

This clonotype was observed many times. The chain joins TRBV20-1 to TRBJ1-5; 8 bases align to TRBD1. Germline V gene data show CDR1 as DFQATT and CDR2 as SNEGSKA (reference sequence). V gave up 3 bases and J gave up 3 bases; unmatched junction bases: 7. This CDR3 spans 15 amino acids. The CDR3 nucleotides are TGCAGTGCTAGCTCCGGGACAGGAATCAATCAGCCCCAGCATTTT. As protein: CSASSGTGINQPQHF.

The chain links TRBV7-9 to TRBJ2-7; TRBD1 agrees at 11 bases. The CDR3 contains 14 residues. V was pared by 5 bases and J by 7 bases, with 7 bases of the junction left unmatched. CDR1 is SEHNR and CDR2 is FQNEAQ in the germline V gene (reference sequence). The CDR3 loop reads CASSTGTGGWEQYF. Written as DNA, the CDR3 is TGTGCCAGCAGCACCGGGACAGGGGGTTGGGAGCAGTACTTC.

This clonotype was found once. The chain has TRBV7-9 and TRBJ2-7, with 9 bases aligning to TRBD1. Trimming cost V 0 bases and J 4 bases; bases outside gene matches: 4. In germline, CDR1 is SEHNR, CDR2 FQNEAQ (reference sequence). The CDR3 is made up of 15 amino acids. The CDR3 DNA reads as TGTGCCAGCAGCTTAGCCCCGGACAGGGGATACGAGCAGTACTTC. Translated: CASSLAPDRGYEQYF.

The rearrangement uses TRBV9 and TRBJ1-4, with TRBD1 matching over 8 bases. Germline values: CDR1 SGDLS, CDR2 YYNGEE. The CDR3 contains 16 residues. With 3 bases clipped from V and 2 bases from J, the junction kept 6 bases outside the gene matches. CDR3 DNA: TGTGCCAGCAGCGCGCATCGGACAGGGACTAATGAAAAACTGTTTTTT. Its translation: CASSAHRTGTNEKLFF.

This clonotype was recorded many times. In DNA, the CDR3 is TGTGCCATCAGTGTTGGACAGGGTAGGACTGAGGCCAACGTCCTGACTTTC. Translated, it gives CAISVGQGRTEANVLTF. The J gene is TRBJ2-6, the V gene TRBV10-3, with TRBD1 matching over 8 bases. V shed 4 bases and J 6 bases; nucleotides not matched to a gene: 11. Looked up from germline, CDR1 is ENHRY and CDR2 is SYGVKD. The CDR3 contains 17 residues.

The V and J genes are TRBV7-6 and TRBJ2-5; TRBD2 aligns across 11 bases. CDR1 and CDR2 from the germline V gene are SGHVS and FNYEAQ. The CDR3 totals 16 residues. V trimming: 4 bases; J trimming: 4 bases; junction bases outside the gene matches: 8. The CDR3 here is CASSSPLGTSGETQYF. For the CDR3, the DNA is TGTGCCAGCAGCTCCCCCCTGGGGACTAGCGGAGAGACCCAGTACTTC. Based on the CDR3 plus reference TRBV7-6 and TRBJ2-5, the full variable domain is GAGVSQSPRYKVTKRGQDVALRCDPISGHVSLYWYRQALGQGPEFLTYFNYEAQQDKSGLPNDRFSAERPEGSISTLTIQRTEQRDSAMYRCASSSPLGTSGETQYFGPGTRLLVL.

J is TRBJ2-7 and V is TRBV5-6; D remains unclear. Germline assignment: CDR1 SGHDT and CDR2 YYEEEE. V lost 6 bases to trimming and J lost 2 bases, with 15 bases between them. The CDR3 is 14 residues long. In nucleotides, the CDR3 is TGTGCCAGCACCCTCAACAGAATAGCCTACGAGCAGTACTTC. Protein sequence: CASTLNRIAYEQYF.

This chain links TRBV7-2 with TRBJ2-7; D uncertain. The CDR3 runs 13 residues. CDR1 is SGHTA and CDR2 is FQGNSA in the germline V gene. Deletions cut 1 base from V and 2 bases from J, with 6 bases between. CDR3 in DNA: TGTGCCAGCAGCTTAGGTTGGGCCTACGAGCAGTACTTC. Amino acids: CASSLGWAYEQYF.

This sequence joins TRBV7-2 and TRBJ2-7; D is perhaps TRBD2 (7 bases). In germline, CDR1 is SGHTA, CDR2 FQGNSA. The CDR3 loop spans 14 amino acids. V gave up 2 bases and J gave up 6 bases, with 14 bases separating them. The DNA for the CDR3 is TGTGCCAGCAGCTTACGAGGACAGCGGGGCGAGCAGTACTTC. Amino acid sequence: CASSLRGQRGEQYF.

This clonotype was observed many times. The chain couples TRBV3-1 to TRBJ1-3; D may be TRBD1 (5 bases). This CDR3 is built from 16 residues. CDR1 and CDR2 (germline): LGHDT, YNNKEL (reference sequence). V shed 2 bases and J shed 2 bases, with 13 bases lying between them. The CDR3 sequence is CASSQMGDSAGNTIYF. CDR3 bases: TGTGCCAGCAGCCAAATGGGGGACTCCGCTGGAAACACCATATATTTT.

About this clonotype itself: The germline gene is not matched at one end of the junction; a read error may be the cause. The V and J genes are TRBV2 and TRBJ1-3, with D unresolved. The CDR3 runs 20 residues. Germline V gene lookup returns CDR1 SNHLY and CDR2 FYNNEI. The DNA of the CDR3 is TGTGCCAGCAGTGGACGGCCCCCAATAACCGACGCTAGCTCTGGAACCACCATATATTTT. Residues: CASSGRPPITDASSGTTIYF.

The sample holds one count of this clonotype. V and J are TRBV20-1 and TRBJ2-2; no clear D. V was cut by 1 base and J by 1 base, with 16 bases left in between. The CDR3 is 17 amino acids. Germline V lookup: CDR1 DFQATT, CDR2 SNEGSKA (reference sequence). The CDR3 DNA is TGCAGTGCTAGAGGCCGAGAACTGGATTGGAACACCGGGGAGCTGTTTTTT. Translation gives CSARGRELDWNTGELFF.

The gene calls are TRBV10-3 and TRBJ1-1; a weak D match, TRBD1 (5 bases). Germline CDR1 reads ENHRY; CDR2 reads SYGVKD. CDR3 length equals 12 residues. Trimming took 3 bases from V and 7 from J, leaving 9 bases between them. Here the CDR3 DNA reads TGTGCCATCAGTGACTTCGACAGTGAAGCTTTCTTT. Its protein is CAISDFDSEAFF.

The chain carries TRBV20-1 and TRBJ1-4, with 9 bases identical to TRBD1. Trimming at V came to 6 bases and at J to 10 bases, leaving 3 bases not matched to a gene. The CDR3 is 11 amino acids. CDR1 and CDR2 from the germline V gene are DFQATT and SNEGSKA (reference sequence). CDR3 in amino acids: CSAGQGVKLFF. The CDR3, as DNA: TGCAGTGCGGGACAGGGAGTAAAACTGTTTTTT.

This clonotype occurred a few times. The chain recombines TRBV28 with TRBJ2-3; no clear D. The CDR3 loop spans 15 amino acids. The V gene's germline CDR1 is MDHEN and CDR2 SYDVKM. Deletions cut 2 bases from V and 1 base from J, with 10 bases between. The CDR3 sequence is CASSLAGAGTDTQYF. CDR3 bases: TGTGCCAGCAGTTTAGCTGGCGCGGGCACAGATACGCAGTATTTT.

The CDR3 DNA reads as TGCAGTGCGCCCTGGGGGGAAGAGACCCAGTACTTC. Amino acid sequence: CSAPWGEETQYF. The chain combines TRBV20-1 with TRBJ2-5, with a weak D call TRBD2 (6 bases). The CDR3 has 12 amino acids. CDR1 and CDR2 (germline): DFQATT, SNEGSKA (reference sequence). V gave up 6 bases and J gave up 3 bases, with 11 bases separating them.

CDR3 in DNA: TGTGCCAGCAGTCGCGGGACAGGGAGTATAAACGAGCAGTACTTC. Translating it yields CASSRGTGSINEQYF. V gene TRBV3-1 combines with J gene TRBJ2-7; 9 bases are a match to TRBD1. The CDR3 has 15 amino acids. V shed 6 bases, J shed 5 bases, and the junction held 11 bases outside the gene matches. Germline loops: CDR1 LGHDT, CDR2 YNNKEL (reference sequence).